These T cell receptor beta chains were read from a single sample in a study of beta chain features in type 1 diabetes. Produced via immunoSEQ multiplex PCR; TCRdb's table is partial and in-frame only. The repertoire includes more than 300,000 clones, 9.3% of them detected once, and roughly 1% sits in the top ten. Sequencing used central memory CD4+ T cells from blood. These receptors were obtained from a young man with type 1 diabetes. Both conserved end residues are part of each CDR3. The D gene is left open where the match is weak. A clone size is listed for some rows: how often the clone was seen (once, few, many), or a class if it is expanded.

size: few; D: .; length: 12; V: TRBV5-5; J: TRBJ1-1; CDR3: CASSLADTEAFF; DNA: TGTGCCAGCAGCTTGGCGGACACTGAAGCTTTCTTT
size: few; D: TRBD1; length: 20; V: TRBV23-1; J: TRBJ1-5; CDR3: CASSQCIREQGDEGNQPQHF; DNA: TGCGCCAGCAGTCAATGTATCCGGGAACAGGGGGACGAGGGCAATCAGCCCCAGCATTTT
size: few; D: .; length: 11; V: TRBV2; J: TRBJ2-7; CDR3: CASQGAYEQYF; DNA: TGTGCCAGTCAGGGAGCCTACGAGCAGTACTTC
size: few; D: .; length: 12; V: TRBV25-1; J: TRBJ1-5; CDR3: CASSDYNQPQHF; DNA: TGTGCCAGCAGTGACTATAATCAGCCCCAGCATTTT
size: few; D: TRBD1; length: 16; V: TRBV7-2; J: TRBJ2-1; CDR3: CASSLGWDSSYNEQFF; DNA: TGTGCCAGCAGCTTGGGGTGGGACAGCTCCTACAATGAGCAGTTCTTC
size: many; D: .; length: 18; V: TRBV7-2; J: TRBJ2-5; CDR3: CASSLVDGGSATWETQYF; DNA: TGTGCCAGCAGCTTAGTAGATGGTGGTTCGGCGACTTGGGAGACCCAGTACTTC
size: few; D: .; length: 11; V: TRBV11-3; J: TRBJ2-4; CDR3: CASSSEHIQYF; DNA: TGTGCCAGCAGCTCTGAACACATTCAGTACTTC
size: .; D: TRBD2; length: 15; V: TRBV2; J: TRBJ2-1; CDR3: CASSEEGSGVNEQFF; DNA: TGTGCCAGCAGTGAAGAAGGTAGCGGGGTAAATGAGCAGTTCTTC
size: few; D: .; length: 14; V: TRBV19; J: TRBJ2-3; CDR3: CASSGGRGTDTQYF; DNA: TGTGCCAGTAGTGGCGGTCGCGGTACAGATACGCAGTATTTT
size: .; D: TRBD1; length: 14; V: TRBV2; J: TRBJ2-3; CDR3: CASRGGQGADTQYF; DNA: TGTGCCAGCAGGGGGGGACAGGGCGCAGATACGCAGTATTTT
size: few; D: .; length: 14; V: TRBV9; J: TRBJ2-5; CDR3: CASSVQGQRETQYF; DNA: TGTGCCAGCAGCGTACAGGGGCAGAGGGAGACCCAGTACTTC
size: .; D: .; length: 13; V: TRBV7-2; J: TRBJ2-4; CDR3: CASSTDIPGIQYF; DNA: TGTGCCAGCAGCACGGACATCCCTGGCATTCAGTACTTC
size: few; D: TRBD2; length: 14; V: TRBV7-9; J: TRBJ2-5; CDR3: CASSQRGSIETQYF; DNA: TGTGCCAGCAGCCAGCGGGGGTCCATAGAGACCCAGTACTTC
size: .; D: .; length: 13; V: TRBV7-2; J: TRBJ1-6; CDR3: CASSLTLNSPLHF; DNA: TGTGCCAGCAGCTTGACACTTAATTCACCCCTCCACTTT
size: .; D: .; length: 14; V: TRBV19; J: TRBJ2-1; CDR3: CASSIGFQGNEQFF; DNA: TGTGCCAGTAGTATAGGTTTCCAGGGGAATGAGCAGTTCTTC
size: .; D: .; length: 13; V: TRBV18; J: TRBJ1-1; CDR3: CASLQGTDTEAFF; DNA: TGTGCCAGCCTACAGGGCACAGACACTGAAGCTTTCTTT
size: many; D: TRBD1; length: 16; V: TRBV28; J: TRBJ1-1; CDR3: CASRGTASQGATEAFF; DNA: TGTGCCAGCAGGGGGACAGCCTCTCAGGGCGCCACTGAAGCTTTCTTT
size: few; D: TRBD2; length: 14; V: TRBV4-2; J: TRBJ2-1; CDR3: CASSQAGGGNEQFF; DNA: TGTGCCAGCAGCCAAGCGGGGGGTGGGAATGAGCAGTTCTTC
size: .; D: TRBD1; length: 13; V: TRBV2; J: TRBJ2-7; CDR3: CASSAQGAGEQYF; DNA: TGTGCCAGCAGTGCACAGGGGGCGGGGGAGCAGTACTTC
size: many; D: TRBD1; length: 12; V: TRBV30; J: TRBJ1-1; CDR3: CAWSRRGQGAFF; DNA: TGTGCCTGGAGCAGACGAGGACAGGGAGCTTTCTTT
size: .; D: .; length: 14; V: TRBV9; J: TRBJ2-5; CDR3: CASSVSSYQETQYF; DNA: TGTGCCAGCAGTGTAAGTTCGTACCAAGAGACCCAGTACTTC
size: many; D: .; length: 14; V: TRBV4-1; J: TRBJ2-5; CDR3: CASSQAGIQETQYF; DNA: TGCGCCAGCAGCCAAGCGGGCATCCAAGAGACCCAGTACTTC
size: .; D: .; length: 13; V: TRBV6-5; J: TRBJ1-2; CDR3: CASFTLLNYGYTF; DNA: TGTGCCAGCTTTACCCTACTTAACTATGGCTACACCTTC
size: few; D: .; length: 17; V: TRBV4-1; J: TRBJ1-6; CDR3: CASSQEGRGSYNSPLHF; DNA: TGCGCCAGCAGCCAAGAAGGACGAGGCTCCTATAATTCACCCCTCCACTTT
size: few; D: .; length: 16; V: TRBV28; J: TRBJ1-1; CDR3: CASSPVQGPIHTEAFF; DNA: TGTGCCAGCAGCCCTGTTCAGGGGCCGATTCACACTGAAGCTTTCTTT
size: .; D: .; length: 13; V: TRBV29-1; J: TRBJ2-5; CDR3: CSVKGPGMETQYF; DNA: TGCAGCGTCAAGGGGCCGGGGATGGAGACCCAGTACTTC
size: many; D: .; length: 16; V: TRBV7-2; J: TRBJ2-7; CDR3: CASSPGAERGSYEQYF; DNA: TGTGCCAGCAGCCCAGGGGCGGAGCGGGGCTCCTACGAGCAGTACTTC
size: .; D: .; length: 13; V: TRBV29-1; J: TRBJ1-2; CDR3: CSVGGQGPRGYTF; DNA: TGCAGCGTTGGGGGCCAGGGGCCACGTGGCTACACCTTC
size: .; D: TRBD1; length: 15; V: TRBV2; J: TRBJ2-3; CDR3: CASRLTGGGTDTQYF; DNA: TGTGCCAGCAGGCTAACAGGGGGCGGCACAGATACGCAGTATTTT
size: few; D: .; length: 12; V: TRBV6-6; J: TRBJ2-2; CDR3: CASSYSTGELFF; DNA: TGTGCCAGCAGTTACTCCACCGGGGAGCTGTTTTTT
size: .; D: TRBD2; length: 16; V: TRBV7-2; J: TRBJ2-1; CDR3: CASSLSSLAGGIEQFF; DNA: TGTGCCAGCAGCCTCTCCTCGTTAGCGGGGGGGATTGAGCAGTTCTTC
size: many; D: .; length: 14; V: TRBV7-8; J: TRBJ2-1; CDR3: CASSFRGGYNEQFF; DNA: TGTGCCAGCAGCTTTAGGGGGGGCTACAATGAGCAGTTCTTC
size: .; D: .; length: 15; V: TRBV7-2; J: TRBJ2-7; CDR3: CASSLAPGRQYEQYF; DNA: TGTGCCAGCAGCTTAGCCCCGGGACGGCAATACGAGCAGTACTTC
size: .; D: .; length: 14; V: TRBV2; J: TRBJ1-4; CDR3: CASSERTPAEKLFF; DNA: TGTGCCAGCAGTGAAAGGACGCCCGCTGAAAAACTGTTTTTT
size: few; D: TRBD2; length: 16; V: TRBV7-2; J: TRBJ2-6; CDR3: CASSPAGGSWANVLTF; DNA: TGTGCCAGCAGCCCAGCGGGGGGGAGCTGGGCCAACGTCCTGACTTTC
size: .; D: TRBD2; length: 16; V: TRBV18; J: TRBJ2-3; CDR3: CASSRIAGIVGDTQYF; DNA: TGTGCCAGCTCACGCATAGCGGGAATTGTGGGCGATACGCAGTATTTT
size: few; D: .; length: 14; V: TRBV11-2; J: TRBJ1-6; CDR3: CASSLVTRQGSLHF; DNA: TGTGCCAGCAGCTTAGTGACTCGCCAGGGTTCCCTCCACTTT
size: few; D: TRBD1; length: 17; V: TRBV11-2; J: TRBJ1-4; CDR3: CASSRLRGQGTNEKLFF; DNA: TGTGCCAGCAGCCGCCTCCGAGGACAGGGCACTAATGAAAAACTGTTTTTT
size: .; D: .; length: 15; V: TRBV7-9; J: TRBJ2-7; CDR3: CASSLGADTSYEQYF; DNA: TGTGCCAGCAGCTTAGGCGCGGATACCTCCTACGAGCAGTACTTC
size: .; D: .; length: 12; V: TRBV7-2; J: TRBJ2-3; CDR3: CASARVGDTQYF; DNA: TGTGCCAGCGCCCGTGTCGGAGATACGCAGTATTTT
size: few; D: .; length: 14; V: TRBV7-2; J: TRBJ1-1; CDR3: CASSYLTAGAEAFF; DNA: TGTGCCAGCAGCTATCTAACAGCAGGGGCTGAAGCTTTCTTT
size: many; D: TRBD2; length: 17; V: TRBV9; J: TRBJ2-3; CDR3: CASSVGIGGGTTDTQYF; DNA: TGTGCCAGCAGCGTAGGGATTGGCGGGGGGACCACAGATACGCAGTATTTT
size: .; D: .; length: 13; V: TRBV6-1; J: TRBJ2-2; CDR3: CASSLTDTGELFF; DNA: TGTGCCAGCAGCCTGACAGACACCGGGGAGCTGTTTTTT
size: few; D: .; length: 14; V: TRBV7-2; J: TRBJ1-1; CDR3: CASSLASRDTEAFF; DNA: TGTGCCAGCAGCTTAGCGTCCAGGGACACTGAAGCTTTCTTT
size: few; D: .; length: 14; V: TRBV11-2; J: TRBJ2-6; CDR3: CASSGTTGANVLTF; DNA: TGTGCCAGCAGCGGGACAACTGGGGCCAACGTCCTGACTTTC
size: few; D: TRBD1; length: 15; V: TRBV7-9; J: TRBJ1-4; CDR3: CASSQGQGVNEKLFF; DNA: TGTGCCAGCAGCCAAGGACAGGGGGTGAATGAAAAACTGTTTTTT
size: few; D: .; length: 16; V: TRBV5-1; J: TRBJ1-1; CDR3: CASSSSLNTGNTEAFF; DNA: TGCGCCAGCAGCTCAAGTTTGAATACCGGGAACACTGAAGCTTTCTTT
size: few; D: TRBD1; length: 16; V: TRBV7-2; J: TRBJ2-3; CDR3: CASSFRGQGAPDTQYF; DNA: TGTGCCAGCAGCTTCCGCGGACAGGGGGCTCCAGATACGCAGTATTTT
size: .; D: TRBD2; length: 15; V: TRBV7-2; J: TRBJ2-5; CDR3: CASTAAGVWGETQYF; DNA: TGTGCCAGCACCGCAGCGGGGGTCTGGGGAGAGACCCAGTACTTC
size: few; D: .; length: 15; V: TRBV7-2; J: TRBJ2-6; CDR3: CASSGEISGANVLTF; DNA: TGTGCCAGCAGCGGAGAGATCTCTGGGGCCAACGTCCTGACTTTC
size: few; D: TRBD1; length: 16; V: TRBV5-4; J: TRBJ2-2; CDR3: CASSWRTGQATGELFF; DNA: TGTGCCAGCAGTTGGAGGACAGGGCAAGCCACCGGGGAGCTGTTTTTT
size: few; D: .; length: 14; V: TRBV7-9; J: TRBJ1-5; CDR3: CASSQQGLNQPQHF; DNA: TGTGCCAGCAGCCAACAGGGTCTCAATCAGCCCCAGCATTTT
size: many; D: .; length: 12; V: TRBV10-3; J: TRBJ2-7; CDR3: CAAATLPYEQYF; DNA: TGTGCCGCCGCCACACTTCCCTACGAGCAGTACTTC